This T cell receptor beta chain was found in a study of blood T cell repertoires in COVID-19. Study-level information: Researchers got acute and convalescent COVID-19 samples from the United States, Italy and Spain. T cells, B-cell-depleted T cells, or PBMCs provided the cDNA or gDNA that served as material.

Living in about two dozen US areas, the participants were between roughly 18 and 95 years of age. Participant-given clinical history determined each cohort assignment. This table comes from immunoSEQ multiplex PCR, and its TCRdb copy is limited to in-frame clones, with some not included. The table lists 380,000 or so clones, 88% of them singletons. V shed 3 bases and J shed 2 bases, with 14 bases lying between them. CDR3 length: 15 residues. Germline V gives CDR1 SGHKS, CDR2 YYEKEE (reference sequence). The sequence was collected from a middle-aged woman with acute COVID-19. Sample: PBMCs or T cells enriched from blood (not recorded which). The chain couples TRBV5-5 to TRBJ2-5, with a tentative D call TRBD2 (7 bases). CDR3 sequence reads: CASSSGGPAQETQYF. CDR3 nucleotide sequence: TGTGCCAGCAGCTCGGGGGGCCCTGCTCAAGAGACCCAGTACTTC.